This TCR beta chain was identified in a study of PD-1 blockade in classical Hodgkin lymphoma. A word on this clone: Its antigen remains unknown.

Study conclusions and caveats: Compared with healthy donors, newly diagnosed patients reportedly showed lower baseline TCR diversity. Reasons behind the repertoire differences stay unclear, perhaps disease activity or earlier therapy.

Time point indicated: newly diagnosed, previously untreated cHL patient sample. Researchers report purifying CD4+ T cells from thawed PBMCs by magnetic negative selection. Generated by immunoSEQ multiplex PCR, the TCRdb table keeps only in-frame clones and is missing some. Of roughly 23,000 clones listed, 89% are singletons. The CDR3 extends over 15 amino acids. Per the germline V gene, CDR1 is SGDLS and CDR2 is YYNGEE. Trimming left V 4 bases short and J 8 bases short, with 18 bases between. The origin of this receptor is a human donor with classical Hodgkin lymphoma. V gene TRBV9 combines with J gene TRBJ1-4, with a weak D call TRBD1 (6 bases). The sequenced material came from CD4+ T cells from blood. The DNA of the CDR3 is TGTGCCAGCAGCTCAAGAGTGGGGGCAGGGGAAAAACTGTTTTTT. It yields the protein CASSSRVGAGEKLFF.